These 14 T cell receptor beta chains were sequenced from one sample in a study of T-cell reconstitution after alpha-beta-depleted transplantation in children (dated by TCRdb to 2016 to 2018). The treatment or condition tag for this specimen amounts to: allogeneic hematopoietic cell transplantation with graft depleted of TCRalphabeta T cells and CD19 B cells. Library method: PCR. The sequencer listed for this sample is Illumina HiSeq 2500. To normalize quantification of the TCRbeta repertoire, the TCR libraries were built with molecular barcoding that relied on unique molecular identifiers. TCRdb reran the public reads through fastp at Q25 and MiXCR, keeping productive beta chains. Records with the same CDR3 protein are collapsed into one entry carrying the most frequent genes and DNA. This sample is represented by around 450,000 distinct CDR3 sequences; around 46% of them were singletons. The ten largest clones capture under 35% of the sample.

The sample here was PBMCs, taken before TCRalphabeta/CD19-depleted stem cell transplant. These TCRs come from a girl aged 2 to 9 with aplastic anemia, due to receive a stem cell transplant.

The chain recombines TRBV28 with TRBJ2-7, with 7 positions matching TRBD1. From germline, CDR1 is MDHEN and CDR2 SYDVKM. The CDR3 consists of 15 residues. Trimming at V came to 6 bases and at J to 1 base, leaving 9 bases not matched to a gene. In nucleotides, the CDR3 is TGTGCCAGCAGCCCCGACAGGGTATCATCCTACGAGCAGTACTTC. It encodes CASSPDRVSSYEQYF.

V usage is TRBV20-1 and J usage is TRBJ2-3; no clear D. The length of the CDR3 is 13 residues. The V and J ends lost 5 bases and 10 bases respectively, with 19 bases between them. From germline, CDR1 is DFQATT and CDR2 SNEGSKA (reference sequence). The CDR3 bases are TGCAGTGCTCCTAAGAGTGGCGTAATGGCGCAGTATTTT. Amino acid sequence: CSAPKSGVMAQYF.

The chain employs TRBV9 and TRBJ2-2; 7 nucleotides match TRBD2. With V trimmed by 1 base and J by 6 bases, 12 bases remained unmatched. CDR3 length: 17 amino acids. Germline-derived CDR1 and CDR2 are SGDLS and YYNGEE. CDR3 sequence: CASSVHWAGETPGELFF. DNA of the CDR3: TGTGCCAGCAGCGTACATTGGGCGGGAGAAACACCCGGGGAGCTGTTTTTT.

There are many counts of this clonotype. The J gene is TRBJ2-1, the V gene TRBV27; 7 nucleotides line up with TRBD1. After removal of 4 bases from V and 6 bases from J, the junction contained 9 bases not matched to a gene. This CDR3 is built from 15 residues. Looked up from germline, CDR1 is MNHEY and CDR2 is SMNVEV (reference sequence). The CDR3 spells CASSYRDSSPNEQFF. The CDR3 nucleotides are TGTGCCAGCAGTTACCGGGACAGTTCCCCCAATGAGCAGTTCTTC.

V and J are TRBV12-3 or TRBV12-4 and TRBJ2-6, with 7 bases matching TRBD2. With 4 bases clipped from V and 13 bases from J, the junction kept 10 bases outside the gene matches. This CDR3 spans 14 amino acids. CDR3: CASSSDDGGRVLTF. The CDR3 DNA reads TGTGCCAGCAGTTCCGACGACGGGGGGAGAGTCCTGACTTTC.

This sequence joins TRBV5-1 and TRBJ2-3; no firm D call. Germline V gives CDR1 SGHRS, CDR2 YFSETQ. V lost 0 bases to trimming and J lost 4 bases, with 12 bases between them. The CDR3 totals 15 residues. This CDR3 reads CASSLVAQLSDTQYF. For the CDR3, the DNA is TGCGCCAGCAGCTTGGTAGCCCAGCTCTCAGATACGCAGTATTTT. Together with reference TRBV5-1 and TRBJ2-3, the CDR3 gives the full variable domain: KAGVTQTPRYLIKTRGQQVTLSCSPISGHRSVSWYQQTPGQGLQFLFEYFSETQRNKGNFPGRFSGRQFSNSRSEMNVSTLELGDSALYLCASSLVAQLSDTQYFGPGTRLTVL.

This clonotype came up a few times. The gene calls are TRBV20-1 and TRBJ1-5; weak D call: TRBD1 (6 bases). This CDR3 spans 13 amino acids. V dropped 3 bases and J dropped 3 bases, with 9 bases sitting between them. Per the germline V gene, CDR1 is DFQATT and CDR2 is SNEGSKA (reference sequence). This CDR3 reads CSARGGHNQPQHF. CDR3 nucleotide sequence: TGCAGTGCTAGGGGGGGACACAATCAGCCCCAGCATTTT.

This CDR3 reads CASSLGGRQGPGNEQFF. CDR3 in DNA: TGTGCCAGCAGTTTAGGGGGGCGACAGGGTCCAGGCAATGAGCAGTTCTTC. The rearrangement uses TRBV27 and TRBJ2-1; tentatively, D is TRBD1 (7 bases). CDR1 and CDR2 from the germline V gene are MNHEY and SMNVEV (reference sequence). The CDR3 is 17 amino acids. V lost 2 bases to trimming and J lost 6 bases, with 20 bases between them.

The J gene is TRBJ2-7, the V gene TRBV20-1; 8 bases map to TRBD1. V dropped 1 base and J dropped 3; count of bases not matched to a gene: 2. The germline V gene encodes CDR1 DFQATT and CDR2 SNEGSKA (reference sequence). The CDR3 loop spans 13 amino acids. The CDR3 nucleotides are TGCAGTGCTAGAGTGGGGACAGGCTACGAGCAGTACTTC. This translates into CSARVGTGYEQYF.

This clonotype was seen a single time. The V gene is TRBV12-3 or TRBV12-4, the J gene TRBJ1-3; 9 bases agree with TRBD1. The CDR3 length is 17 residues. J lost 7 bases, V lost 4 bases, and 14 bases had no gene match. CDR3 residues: CASSSPTTGGRWNTIYF. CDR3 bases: TGTGCCAGCAGTTCCCCAACGACAGGGGGTAGATGGAACACCATATATTTT.

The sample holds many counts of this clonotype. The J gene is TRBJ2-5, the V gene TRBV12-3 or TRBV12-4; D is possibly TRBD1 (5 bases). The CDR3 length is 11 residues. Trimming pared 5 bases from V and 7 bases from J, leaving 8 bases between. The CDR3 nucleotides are TGTGCCAGCAGTAGGGGAACGACCCAGTACTTC. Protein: CASSRGTTQYF.

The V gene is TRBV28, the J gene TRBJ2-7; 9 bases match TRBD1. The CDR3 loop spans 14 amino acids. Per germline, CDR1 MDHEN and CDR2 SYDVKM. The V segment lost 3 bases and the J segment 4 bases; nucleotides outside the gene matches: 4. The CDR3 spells CASSFWDRVYEQYF. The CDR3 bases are TGTGCCAGCAGTTTTTGGGACAGGGTATACGAGCAGTACTTC. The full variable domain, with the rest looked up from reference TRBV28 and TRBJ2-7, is DVKVTQSSRYLVKRTGEKVFLECVQDMDHENMFWYRQDPGLGLRLIYFSYDVKMKEKGDIPEGYSVSREKKERFSLILESASTNQTSMYLCASSFWDRVYEQYFGPGTRLTVT.

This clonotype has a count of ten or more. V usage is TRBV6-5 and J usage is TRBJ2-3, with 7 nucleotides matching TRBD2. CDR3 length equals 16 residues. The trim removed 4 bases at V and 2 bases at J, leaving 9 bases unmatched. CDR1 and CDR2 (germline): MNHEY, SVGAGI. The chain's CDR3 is CASSSKRGDLTDTQYF. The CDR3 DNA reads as TGTGCCAGCAGTTCCAAGCGGGGAGACCTCACAGATACGCAGTATTTT.

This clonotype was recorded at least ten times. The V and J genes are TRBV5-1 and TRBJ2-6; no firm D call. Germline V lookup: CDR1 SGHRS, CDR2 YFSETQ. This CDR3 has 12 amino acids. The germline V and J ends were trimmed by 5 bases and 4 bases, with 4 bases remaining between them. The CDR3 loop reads CASSQGANVLTF. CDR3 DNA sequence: TGCGCCAGCAGTCAGGGGGCCAACGTCCTGACTTTC.